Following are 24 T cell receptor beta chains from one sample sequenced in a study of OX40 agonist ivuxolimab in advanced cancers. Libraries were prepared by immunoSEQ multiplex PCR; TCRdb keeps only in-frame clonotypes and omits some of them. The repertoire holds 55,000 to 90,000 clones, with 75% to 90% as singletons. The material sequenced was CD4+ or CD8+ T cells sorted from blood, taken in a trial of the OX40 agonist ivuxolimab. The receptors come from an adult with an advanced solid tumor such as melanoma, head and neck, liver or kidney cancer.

The CDR3 here is CASSFSGGTDTQYF. CDR3 sequence (DNA): TGCGCCAGCAGCTTTAGCGGGGGAACAGATACGCAGTATTTT. The V gene is TRBV5-1, the J gene TRBJ2-3; 9 bases match TRBD2. Trimming took 2 bases from V and 3 from J; bases not matched to a gene: 1. The germline V gene encodes CDR1 SGHRS and CDR2 YFSETQ. The CDR3 is made up of 14 amino acids.

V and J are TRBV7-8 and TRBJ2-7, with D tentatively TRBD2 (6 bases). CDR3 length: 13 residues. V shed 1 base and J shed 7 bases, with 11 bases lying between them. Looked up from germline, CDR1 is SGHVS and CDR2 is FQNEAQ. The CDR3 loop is CASSLGRGREQYF. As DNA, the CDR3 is TGTGCCAGCAGCTTAGGGAGGGGCCGGGAGCAGTACTTC. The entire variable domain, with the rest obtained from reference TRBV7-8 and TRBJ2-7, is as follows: GAGVSQSPRYKVAKRGQDVALRCDPISGHVSLFWYQQALGQGPEFLTYFQNEAQLDKSGLPSDRFFAERPEGSVSTLKIQRTQQEDSAVYLCASSLGRGREQYFGPGTRLTVT.

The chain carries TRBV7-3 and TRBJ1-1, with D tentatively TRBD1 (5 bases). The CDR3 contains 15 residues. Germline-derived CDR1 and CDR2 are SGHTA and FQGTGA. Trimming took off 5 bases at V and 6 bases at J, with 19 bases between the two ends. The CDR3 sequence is CASSQRDLGGAEAFF. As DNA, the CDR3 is TGTGCCAGCAGCCAGCGGGACTTGGGAGGCGCTGAAGCTTTCTTT. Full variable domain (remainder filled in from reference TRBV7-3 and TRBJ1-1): GAGVSQTPSNKVTEKGKYVELRCDPISGHTALYWYRQSLGQGPEFLIYFQGTGAADDSGLPNDRFFAVRPEGSVSTLKIQRTERGDSAVYLCASSQRDLGGAEAFFGQGTRLTVV.

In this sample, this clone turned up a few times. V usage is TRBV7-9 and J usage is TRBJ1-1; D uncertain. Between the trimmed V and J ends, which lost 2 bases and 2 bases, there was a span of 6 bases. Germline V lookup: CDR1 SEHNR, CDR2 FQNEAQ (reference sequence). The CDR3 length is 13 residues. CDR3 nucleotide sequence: TGTGCCAGCAGCTTAAGGATAAACACTGAAGCTTTCTTT. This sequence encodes CASSLRINTEAFF. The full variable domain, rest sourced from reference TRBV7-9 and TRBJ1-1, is DTGVSQNPRHKITKRGQNVTFRCDPISEHNRLYWYRQTLGQGPEFLTYFQNEAQLEKSRLLSDRFSAERPKGSFSTLEIQRTEQGDSAMYLCASSLRINTEAFFGQGTRLTVV.

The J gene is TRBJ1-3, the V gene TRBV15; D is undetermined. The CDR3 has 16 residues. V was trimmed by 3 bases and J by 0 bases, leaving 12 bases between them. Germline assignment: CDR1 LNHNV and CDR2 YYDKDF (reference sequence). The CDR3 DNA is TGTGCCACCAGCAGTTATGGGTTTTACTCTGGAAACACCATATATTTT. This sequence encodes CATSSYGFYSGNTIYF.

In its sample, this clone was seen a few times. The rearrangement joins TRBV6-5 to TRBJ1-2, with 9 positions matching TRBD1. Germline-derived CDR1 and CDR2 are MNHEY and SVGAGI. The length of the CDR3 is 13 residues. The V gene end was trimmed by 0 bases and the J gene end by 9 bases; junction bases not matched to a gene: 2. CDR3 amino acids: CASSYSGQGRYTF. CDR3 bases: TGTGCCAGCAGTTACTCGGGACAGGGTCGCTACACCTTC.

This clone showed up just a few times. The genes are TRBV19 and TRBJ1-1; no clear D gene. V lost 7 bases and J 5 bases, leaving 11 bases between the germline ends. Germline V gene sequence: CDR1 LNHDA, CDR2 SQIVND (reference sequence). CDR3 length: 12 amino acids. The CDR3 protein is CASTFTGTEAFF. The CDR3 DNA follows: TGTGCCAGTACTTTCACTGGAACTGAAGCTTTCTTT.

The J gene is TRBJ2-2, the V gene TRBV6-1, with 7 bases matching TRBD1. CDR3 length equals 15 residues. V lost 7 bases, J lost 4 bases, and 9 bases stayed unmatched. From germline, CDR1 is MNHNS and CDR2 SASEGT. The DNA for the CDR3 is TGTGCCAGCACTCGAGGACAGGCGCGCACCGGGGAGCTGTTTTTT. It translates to CASTRGQARTGELFF.

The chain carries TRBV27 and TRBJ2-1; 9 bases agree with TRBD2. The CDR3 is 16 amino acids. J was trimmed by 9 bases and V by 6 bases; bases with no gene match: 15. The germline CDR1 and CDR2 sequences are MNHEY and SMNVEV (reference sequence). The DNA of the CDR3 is TGTGCCAGCAGCGGTATCCGGCGGGAGGGCTGGGGTGAGCAGTTCTTC. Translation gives CASSGIRREGWGEQFF.

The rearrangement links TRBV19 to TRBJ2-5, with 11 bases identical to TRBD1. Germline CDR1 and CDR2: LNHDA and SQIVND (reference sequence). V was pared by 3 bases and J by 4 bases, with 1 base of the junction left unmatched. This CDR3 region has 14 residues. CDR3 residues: CASSIGTGGETQYF. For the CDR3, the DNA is TGTGCCAGTAGTATTGGGACAGGGGGAGAGACCCAGTACTTC.

The chain's CDR3 is CASGVRGEKLFF. For the CDR3, the DNA is TGTGCCAGCGGGGTGAGGGGTGAAAAACTGTTTTTT. This chain links TRBV7-2 with TRBJ1-4; maybe TRBD1 (5 bases). In germline, CDR1 is SGHTA, CDR2 FQGNSA. The CDR3 has 12 amino acids. Trimming stripped 8 bases from V and 7 bases from J, with 11 bases between.

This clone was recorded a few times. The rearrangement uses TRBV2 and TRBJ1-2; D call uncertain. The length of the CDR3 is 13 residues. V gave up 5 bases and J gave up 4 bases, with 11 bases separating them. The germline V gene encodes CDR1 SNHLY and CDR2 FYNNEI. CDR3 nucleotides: TGTGCCAGCAGTCCCGACGGATCCTATGGCTACACCTTC. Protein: CASSPDGSYGYTF. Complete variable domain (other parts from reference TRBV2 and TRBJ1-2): EPEVTQTPSHQVTQMGQEVILRCVPISNHLYFYWYRQILGQKVEFLVSFYNNEISEKSEIFDDQFSVERPDGSNFTLKIRSTKLEDSAMYFCASSPDGSYGYTFGSGTRLTVV.

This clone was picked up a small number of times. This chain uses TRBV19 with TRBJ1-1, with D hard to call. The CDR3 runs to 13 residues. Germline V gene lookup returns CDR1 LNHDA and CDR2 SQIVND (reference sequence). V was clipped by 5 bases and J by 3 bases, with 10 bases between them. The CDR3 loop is CASSSRVYTEAFF. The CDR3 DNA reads TGTGCCAGTAGTTCACGGGTCTACACTGAAGCTTTCTTT.

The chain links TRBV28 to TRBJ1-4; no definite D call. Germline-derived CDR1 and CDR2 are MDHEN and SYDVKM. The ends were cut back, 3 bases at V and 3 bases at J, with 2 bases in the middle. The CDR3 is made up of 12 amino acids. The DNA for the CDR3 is TGTGCCAGCAGTTTGTCTAATGAAAAACTGTTTTTT. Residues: CASSLSNEKLFF.

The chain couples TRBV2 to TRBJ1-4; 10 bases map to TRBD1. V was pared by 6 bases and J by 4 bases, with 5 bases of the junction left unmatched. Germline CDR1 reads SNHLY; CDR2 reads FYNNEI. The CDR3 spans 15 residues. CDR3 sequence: CASSNRDRGNEKLFF. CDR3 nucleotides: TGTGCCAGCAGCAACCGGGACAGGGGTAATGAAAAACTGTTTTTT.

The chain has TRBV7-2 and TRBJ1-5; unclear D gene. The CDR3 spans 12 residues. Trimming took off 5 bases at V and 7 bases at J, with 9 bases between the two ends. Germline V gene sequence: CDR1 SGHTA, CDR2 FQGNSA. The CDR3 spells CASSRPNQPQHF. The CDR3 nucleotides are TGTGCCAGCAGCCGCCCGAACCAGCCCCAGCATTTT.

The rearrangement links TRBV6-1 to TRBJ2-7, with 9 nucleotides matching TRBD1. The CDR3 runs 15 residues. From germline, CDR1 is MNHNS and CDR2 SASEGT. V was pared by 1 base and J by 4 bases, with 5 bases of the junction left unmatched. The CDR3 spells CASSEGGTGIYEQYF. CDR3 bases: TGTGCCAGCAGTGAAGGGGGGACAGGGATATACGAGCAGTACTTC.

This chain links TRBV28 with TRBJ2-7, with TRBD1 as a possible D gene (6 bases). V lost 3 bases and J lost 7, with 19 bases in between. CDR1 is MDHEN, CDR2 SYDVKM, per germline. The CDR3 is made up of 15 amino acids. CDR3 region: CASSLALGPRGEQYV. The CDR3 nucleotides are TGTGCCAGCAGTTTGGCCCTGGGCCCCAGGGGAGAGCAGTACGTC.

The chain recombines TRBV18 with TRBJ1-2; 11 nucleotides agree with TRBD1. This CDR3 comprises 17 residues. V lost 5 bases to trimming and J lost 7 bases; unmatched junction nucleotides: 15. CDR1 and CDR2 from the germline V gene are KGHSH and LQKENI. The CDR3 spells CASSSYRDRGWWGGYTF. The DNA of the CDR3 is TGTGCCAGCTCATCTTACCGGGACAGGGGGTGGTGGGGTGGCTACACCTTC.

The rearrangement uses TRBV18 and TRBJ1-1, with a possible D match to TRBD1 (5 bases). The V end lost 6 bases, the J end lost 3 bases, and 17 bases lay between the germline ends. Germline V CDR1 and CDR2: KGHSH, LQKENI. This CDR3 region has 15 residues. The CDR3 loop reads CASSALGRGDTEAFF. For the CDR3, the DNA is TGTGCCAGCTCGGCCTTGGGGAGGGGCGACACTGAAGCTTTCTTT. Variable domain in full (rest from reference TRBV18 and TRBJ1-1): NAGVMQNPRHLVRRRGQEARLRCSPMKGHSHVYWYRQLPEEGLKFMVYLQKENIIDESGMPKERFSAEFPKEGPSILRIQQVVRGDSAAYFCASSALGRGDTEAFFGQGTRLTVV.

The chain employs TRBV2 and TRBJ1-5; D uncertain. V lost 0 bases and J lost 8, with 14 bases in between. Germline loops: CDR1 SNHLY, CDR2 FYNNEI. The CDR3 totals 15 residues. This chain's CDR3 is CASSEALSRQEPQHF. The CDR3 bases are TGTGCCAGCAGTGAAGCGCTTTCTCGGCAGGAGCCCCAGCATTTT.

The CDR3 loop is CASSGNRGSEAFF. The CDR3 DNA reads as TGTGCCAGCAGCGGTAACAGGGGGTCTGAAGCTTTCTTT. The chain links TRBV7-2 to TRBJ1-1, with 8 bases fitting TRBD1. Germline V CDR1 and CDR2: SGHTA, FQGNSA. This CDR3 comprises 13 residues. The ends lost 5 bases at V and 6 bases at J; junction bases unmatched: 5.

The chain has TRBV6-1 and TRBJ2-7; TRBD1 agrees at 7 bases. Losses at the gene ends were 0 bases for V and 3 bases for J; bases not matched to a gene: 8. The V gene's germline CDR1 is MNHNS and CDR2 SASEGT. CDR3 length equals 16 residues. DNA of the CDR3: TGTGCCAGCAGTGAAGCGCTCGGACAGGTCCTCTACGAGCAGTACGTC. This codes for CASSEALGQVLYEQYV.

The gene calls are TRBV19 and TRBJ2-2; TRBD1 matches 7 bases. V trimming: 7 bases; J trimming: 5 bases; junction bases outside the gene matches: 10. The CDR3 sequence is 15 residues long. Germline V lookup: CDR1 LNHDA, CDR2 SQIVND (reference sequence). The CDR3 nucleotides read TGTGCCAGTACCGAGGGGGCTAGGGTGACCGGGGAGCTGTTTTTT. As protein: CASTEGARVTGELFF.